This T cell receptor (beta chain) was sequenced during a study of CD8+ T cells in alopecia areata (dated 2018 in TCRdb). For the wider study: The treated patients, all with moderate-to-severe alopecia areata, were enrolled in an open-label pilot trial of oral tofacitinib given at 5 to 10 mg twice daily. Patients stayed on tofacitinib for 6 to 18 months and then had 6 months of follow-up off drug so that delayed response and recurrence could be assessed. High-throughput TCRbeta sequencing was used to examine T cell clonal expansion in alopecia areata in both the C3H/HeJ mouse model and human patients. On the human side, TCRbeta sequencing was run on scalp tissue and on sorted CD4+ and CD8+ peripheral blood T cells from healthy controls and from alopecia areata patients with either patchy or totalis/universalis disease. Tofacitinib-treated patients had biopsies at baseline and at 4 and 24 weeks of treatment, with a later scalp biopsy in several patients. Clonality in the scalp was compared among normal scalp (n=4), patchy alopecia areata scalp (n=8), and alopecia totalis/universalis scalp (n=8). RNA was obtained with the PAXgene miRNA kit for fixed scalp, the miRNeasy kit for PBMCs, and the RNeasy kit for mouse skin. Amplification of TCRbeta CDR3 regions was done by immunoSEQ multiplex PCR using 35 Vbeta forward primers and 13 Jbeta reverse primers.

The CDR1 and CDR2 encoded by the germline V gene (reference sequence) are SGHAT and FQDESV. V is cut by 3 bases and J by 0 bases, and the space between the germline ends is 11 bases. The CDR3 runs 15 residues from the cysteine to the phenylalanine. Only CDR3 DNA remains: 45 bases, in frame from the first base. Libraries were made using the immunoSEQ multiplex PCR assay. For TCR sequencing, RNA was extracted from every sample and reverse transcribed into cDNA to serve as template. SuperScript III was used to make first-strand cDNA, primed with a 2:1 mix of oligo-dT and random hexamers. A synthetic immune receptor repertoire was used to measure amplification bias, and any remaining bias was corrected computationally. Processing in the source paper ran as follows. Raw reads were preprocessed to remove errors, and CDR3 was defined by IMGT conventions from the conserved cysteine to phenylalanine. To get clonality, Shannon entropy was normalized by log2 of the number of productive unique TCRs and the result was subtracted from 1. Whether each scalp clone was CD4 or CD8 was inferred by checking scalp TCRbeta sequences against the CD4 and CD8 repertoires from sorted blood. TCRdb holds this immuneACCESS table with in-frame rearrangements only. Some clones are missing; in checked studies, unresolved V genes explain under half, and the rest has no known cause. V and J calls plus clone size are reproduced from that table; the DNA served to infer D and trimming. The sample has over 200,000 clones on record, approximately 61% of them singletons. Jointly, the top ten make up approximately 0.44% of the sample.

Paper-wide results and their limitations: Shared TCR sequences between patients were less evident than in mice, which may be partly attributable to HLA diversity in the patient population. Compared with normal scalp, lesional scalp, particularly in alopecia totalis/universalis, had higher clonality and more expanded CD8+ clones, which suggests antigenic drive. Resident alphabeta T cells in normal human skin are also sequenced, complicating scalp TCR repertoire analysis, unlike mouse skin dominated by gammadelta T cells.

This specimen's time point label, interpreted: baseline before oral tofacitinib. Lesional scalp punch biopsies and peripheral blood were collected from alopecia areata patients. PBMCs were separated by density centrifugation and stained for CD3, CD4 and CD8, after which CD4+ and CD8+ T cells were sorted on a FACSAria. Turning to this clone: This receptor's antigen is unknown. Nothing much larger sits one base from this clone, and base qualities are not available.

This receptor was obtained from a human donor with alopecia areata. Here the sequenced sample was CD4+ T cells sorted from blood, taken at week 0. The sequence links TRBV11-1 to TRBJ1-1, and the D gene may be TRBD1, 5 bases matching. Read as DNA, the sequence is TGTGCCAGCAGCTTTGTGCGGACACTGAACACTGAAGCTTTCTTT. This translates into CASSFVRTLNTEAFF.